This T cell receptor beta chain was profiled in a study of molecular identifiers for immune sequencing clone quantification. On the study more broadly: Four of five splits of RNA from approximately 20,000 or 100,000 naive CD8 cells were sequenced in replicates. Study findings and constraints: Identical barcode-sharing TCR molecules could lead to underestimated sizes for highly expanded clones. In naive cells, under 1% of molecules belonged to clones above 20 RNA copies, against over 99% in effector cells.

TCRdb re-called the PCR reads with MiXCR, one entry per CDR3 protein. The data show hundreds of thousands of distinct CDR3 sequences, roughly 23% seen once. This CDR3 region has 13 residues. CDR1 and CDR2 from the germline V gene are LNHDA and SQIVND (reference sequence). With respect to this clonotype: Its specificity is not known. This may be a read error: a much more frequent sequence differs by one nucleotide.

Sequenced sample: naive CD8+ T cells from blood, with Jurkat cell RNA spiked in. As to subset: FACS-sorted CD8+CD4-CCR7+CD45RA+ naive T cells. The sequence was collected from a human donor in good health. Some libraries in this study had Jurkat cell RNA spiked in. The chain has TRBV19 and TRBJ2-3; TRBD1 matches 7 bases. CDR3 sequence: CTSTTGQADTQYF. CDR3 nucleotide sequence: TGTACCAGTACAACCGGACAGGCAGATACGCAGTATTTT.